Given below is one T cell receptor beta chain in context. Its target is not known. One end of the junction varies from germline; a read error may be responsible. The sample is drawn from a study of response to subunit inactivated influenza vaccine. Study results and caveats: Researchers suggested that each seasonal influenza vaccination recruits few new T cells.

This CDR3 spans 12 amino acids. Germline assignment: CDR1 MDHEN and CDR2 SYDVKM. Via MiXCR, TCRdb re-called the RT-PCR reads, giving one row per CDR3 protein. The table has 500,000 to 550,000 distinct CDR3 sequences, 6% to 9% seen once; the top ten hold about an eighth. This rearrangement joins TRBV28 to TRBJ1-4; D is undetermined. This clonotype was sampled from a man aged 50-75 years who received an inactivated influenza vaccine. The sequencing here drew on PBMCs from blood, taken roughly 24 months after vaccination. CDR3 coding DNA: TGTGCCAGCGGTTTAATGGGAATGGAACTGTTTTTT. Protein product: CASGLMGMELFF.